The T cell receptor beta chain under discussion was sequenced for a study of regulatory T cells in long-lasting Graves disease. For TCR beta, libraries came from iRepertoire HTBI primers and Arm-PCR of CDR3 regions. TCRdb fed the multiplex PCR reads into MiXCR, producing one record per CDR3 protein. Of roughly 400,000 distinct CDR3 sequences listed, 20% to 25% are singletons. Concerning this clonotype itself: Its antigen remains unidentified.

Time point: persistent/refractory GD, antithyroid drugs over 5 years with positive TRAb. PBMC RNA served as the TCR library source. From an endocrinology department in Xi'an, China, came the patients. This CDR3 contains 13 residues. Germline loops: CDR1 MNHNS, CDR2 SASEGT. Between the trimmed V and J ends, which lost 7 bases and 1 base, there was a span of 10 bases. Study-wide points: Exclusively peripheral blood, rather than thyroid tissue, was studied. Patients with persistent disease showed a bias toward TRBV28, TRBJ1-2 and TRBJ2-5.

The source of this sequence is a female donor with Graves disease. The gene calls are TRBV6-1 and TRBJ1-1, with D maybe TRBD1 (6 bases). The material was peripheral blood mononuclear cells (PBMCs), obtained when the disease was refractory, from a patient treated with antithyroid drugs. CDR3 coding DNA: TGTGCCAGCACCCCACAGGGGAACACTGAAGCTTTCTTT. Translation: CASTPQGNTEAFF.